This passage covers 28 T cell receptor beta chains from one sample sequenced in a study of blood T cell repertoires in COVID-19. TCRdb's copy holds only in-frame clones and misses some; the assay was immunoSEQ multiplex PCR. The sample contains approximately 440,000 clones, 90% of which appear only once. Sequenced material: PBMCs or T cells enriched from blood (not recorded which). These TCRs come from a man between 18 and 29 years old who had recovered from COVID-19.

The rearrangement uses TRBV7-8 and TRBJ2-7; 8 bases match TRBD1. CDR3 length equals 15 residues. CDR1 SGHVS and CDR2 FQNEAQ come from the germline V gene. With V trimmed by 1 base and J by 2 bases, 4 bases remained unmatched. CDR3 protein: CASSLGRDRTYEQYF. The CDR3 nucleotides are TGTGCCAGCAGCTTAGGCCGGGACAGGACCTACGAGCAGTACTTC.

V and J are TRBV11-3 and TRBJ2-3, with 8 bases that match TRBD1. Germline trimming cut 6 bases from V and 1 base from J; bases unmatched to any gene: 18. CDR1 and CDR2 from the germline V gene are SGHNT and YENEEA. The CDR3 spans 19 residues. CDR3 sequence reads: CASSSGTGGGMGGTDTQYF. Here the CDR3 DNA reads TGTGCCAGCAGTTCCGGGACAGGCGGTGGAATGGGGGGCACAGATACGCAGTATTTT.

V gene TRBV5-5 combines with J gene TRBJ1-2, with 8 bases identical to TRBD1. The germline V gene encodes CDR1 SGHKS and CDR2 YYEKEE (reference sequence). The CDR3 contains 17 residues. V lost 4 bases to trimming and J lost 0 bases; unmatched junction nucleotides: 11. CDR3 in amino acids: CASSPRAGGATNYGYTF. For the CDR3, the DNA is TGTGCCAGCAGCCCGCGGGCAGGGGGCGCGACTAACTATGGCTACACCTTC.

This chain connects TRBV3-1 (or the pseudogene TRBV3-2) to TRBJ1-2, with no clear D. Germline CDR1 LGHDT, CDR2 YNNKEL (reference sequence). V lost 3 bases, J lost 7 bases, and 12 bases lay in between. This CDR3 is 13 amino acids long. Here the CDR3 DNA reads TGTGCCAGCAGCCATCAGGTCGTAGGTGGCTACACCTTC. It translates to CASSHQVVGGYTF.

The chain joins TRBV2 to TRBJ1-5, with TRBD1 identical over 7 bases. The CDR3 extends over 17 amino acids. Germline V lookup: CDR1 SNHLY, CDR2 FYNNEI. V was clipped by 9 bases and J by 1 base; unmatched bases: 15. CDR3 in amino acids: CARKLLRQGISNQPQHF. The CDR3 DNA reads TGTGCCAGAAAACTCCTTCGACAGGGAATAAGCAATCAGCCCCAGCATTTT.

The CDR3 loop is CASSSRIKPEQYF. CDR3 sequence (DNA): TGTGCCAGCAGTTCCAGGATCAAGCCGGAGCAGTACTTC. The V call is TRBV28, the J call TRBJ2-7, with no clear D. CDR3 length: 13 amino acids. Germline V lookup: CDR1 MDHEN, CDR2 SYDVKM. Trimming cost V 4 bases and J 7 bases, with 14 bases left between them.

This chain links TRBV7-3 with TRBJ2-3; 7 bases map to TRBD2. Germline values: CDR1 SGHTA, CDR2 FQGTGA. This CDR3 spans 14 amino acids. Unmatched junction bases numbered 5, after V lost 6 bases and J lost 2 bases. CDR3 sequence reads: CASRASGSTDTQYF. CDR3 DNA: TGTGCCAGCAGAGCTAGCGGATCCACAGATACGCAGTATTTT.

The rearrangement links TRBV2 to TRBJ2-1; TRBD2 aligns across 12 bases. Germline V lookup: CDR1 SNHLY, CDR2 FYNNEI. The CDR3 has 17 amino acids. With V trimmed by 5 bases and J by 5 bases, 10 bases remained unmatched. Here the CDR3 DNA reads TGTGCCAGCAGTCCTCGACTAGCGGGGGAGGCACACAATGAGCAGTTCTTC. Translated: CASSPRLAGEAHNEQFF. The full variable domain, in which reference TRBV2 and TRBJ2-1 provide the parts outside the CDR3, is EPEVTQTPSHQVTQMGQEVILRCVPISNHLYFYWYRQILGQKVEFLVSFYNNEISEKSEIFDDQFSVERPDGSNFTLKIRSTKLEDSAMYFCASSPRLAGEAHNEQFFGPGTRLTVL.

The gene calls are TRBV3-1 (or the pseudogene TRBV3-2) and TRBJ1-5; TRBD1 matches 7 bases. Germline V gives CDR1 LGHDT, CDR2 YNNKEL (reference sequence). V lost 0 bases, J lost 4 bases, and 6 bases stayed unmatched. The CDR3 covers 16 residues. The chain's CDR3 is CASSQEGGGANQPQHF. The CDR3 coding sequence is TGTGCCAGCAGCCAAGAAGGGGGCGGGGCTAATCAGCCCCAGCATTTT.

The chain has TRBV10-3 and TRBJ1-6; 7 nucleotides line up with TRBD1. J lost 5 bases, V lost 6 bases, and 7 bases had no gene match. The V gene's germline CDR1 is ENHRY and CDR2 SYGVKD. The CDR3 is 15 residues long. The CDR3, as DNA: TGTGCCATCAGGAACAGGGGCTACAATAATTCACCCCTCCACTTT. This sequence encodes CAIRNRGYNNSPLHF.

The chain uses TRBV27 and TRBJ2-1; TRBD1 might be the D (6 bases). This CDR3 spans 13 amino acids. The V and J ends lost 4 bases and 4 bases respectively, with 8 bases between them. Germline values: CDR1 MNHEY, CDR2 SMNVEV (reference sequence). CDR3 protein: CASSSTGYNEQFF. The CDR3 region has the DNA TGTGCCAGCAGTTCTACAGGGTACAATGAGCAGTTCTTC.

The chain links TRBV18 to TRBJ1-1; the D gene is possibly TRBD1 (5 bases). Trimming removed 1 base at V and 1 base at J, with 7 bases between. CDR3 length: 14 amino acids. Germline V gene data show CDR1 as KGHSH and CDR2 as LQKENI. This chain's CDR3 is CASSPQQENTEAFF. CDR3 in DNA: TGTGCCAGCTCACCACAACAGGAGAACACTGAAGCTTTCTTT.

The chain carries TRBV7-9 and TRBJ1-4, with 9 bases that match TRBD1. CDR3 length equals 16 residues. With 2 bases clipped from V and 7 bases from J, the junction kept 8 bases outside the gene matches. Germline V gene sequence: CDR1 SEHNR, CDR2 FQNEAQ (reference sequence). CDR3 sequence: CASSLNLGQGSEKLFF. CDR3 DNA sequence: TGTGCCAGCAGCTTAAACTTGGGACAGGGTTCTGAAAAACTGTTTTTT.

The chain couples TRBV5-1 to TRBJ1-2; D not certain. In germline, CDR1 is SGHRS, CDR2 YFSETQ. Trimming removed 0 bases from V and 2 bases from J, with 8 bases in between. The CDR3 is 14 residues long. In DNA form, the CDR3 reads TGCGCCAGCAGCTTGGGTGACGGGAACTATGGCTACACCTTC. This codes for CASSLGDGNYGYTF.

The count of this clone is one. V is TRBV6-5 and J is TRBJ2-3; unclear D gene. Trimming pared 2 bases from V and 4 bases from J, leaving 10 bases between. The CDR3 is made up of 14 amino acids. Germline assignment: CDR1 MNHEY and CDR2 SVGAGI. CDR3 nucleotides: TGTGCCAGCAGTTACGGTGGCAGTGCAGATACGCAGTATTTT. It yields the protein CASSYGGSADTQYF.

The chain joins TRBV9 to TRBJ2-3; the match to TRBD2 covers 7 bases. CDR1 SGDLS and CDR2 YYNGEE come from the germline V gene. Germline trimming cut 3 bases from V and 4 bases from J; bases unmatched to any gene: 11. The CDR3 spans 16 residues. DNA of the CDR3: TGTGCCAGCAGCGCCGCGGGAGCTCAGTCGCCAGATACGCAGTATTTT. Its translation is CASSAAGAQSPDTQYF.

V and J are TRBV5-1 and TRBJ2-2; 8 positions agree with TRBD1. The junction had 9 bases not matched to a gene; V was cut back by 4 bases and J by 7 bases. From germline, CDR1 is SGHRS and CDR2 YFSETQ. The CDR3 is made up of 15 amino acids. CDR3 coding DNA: TGCGCCAGCAGCCCTGGACAGGGAACGCGCGGGGAGCTGTTTTTT. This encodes CASSPGQGTRGELFF.

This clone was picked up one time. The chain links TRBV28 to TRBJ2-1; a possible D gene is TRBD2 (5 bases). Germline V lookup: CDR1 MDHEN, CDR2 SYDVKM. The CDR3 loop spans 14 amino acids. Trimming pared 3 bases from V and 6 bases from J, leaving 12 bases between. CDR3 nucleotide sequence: TGTGCCAGCAGTTTGGTACTAGATCGCAATGAGCAGTTCTTC. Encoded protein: CASSLVLDRNEQFF. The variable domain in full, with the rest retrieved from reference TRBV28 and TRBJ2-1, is DVKVTQSSRYLVKRTGEKVFLECVQDMDHENMFWYRQDPGLGLRLIYFSYDVKMKEKGDIPEGYSVSREKKERFSLILESASTNQTSMYLCASSLVLDRNEQFFGPGTRLTVL.

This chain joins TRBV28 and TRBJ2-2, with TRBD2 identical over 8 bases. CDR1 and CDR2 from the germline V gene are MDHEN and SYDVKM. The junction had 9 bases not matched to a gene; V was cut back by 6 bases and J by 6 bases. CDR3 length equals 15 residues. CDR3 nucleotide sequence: TGTGCCAGCAGCGATCAGCGGGAGATTGCCGGGGAGCTGTTTTTT. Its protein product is CASSDQREIAGELFF.

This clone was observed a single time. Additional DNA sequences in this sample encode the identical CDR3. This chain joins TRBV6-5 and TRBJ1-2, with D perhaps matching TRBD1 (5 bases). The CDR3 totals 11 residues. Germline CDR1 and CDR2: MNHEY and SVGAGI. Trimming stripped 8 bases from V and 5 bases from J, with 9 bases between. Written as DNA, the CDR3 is TGTGCCAGCTCCCCAGGGTATGGCTACACCTTC. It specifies CASSPGYGYTF.

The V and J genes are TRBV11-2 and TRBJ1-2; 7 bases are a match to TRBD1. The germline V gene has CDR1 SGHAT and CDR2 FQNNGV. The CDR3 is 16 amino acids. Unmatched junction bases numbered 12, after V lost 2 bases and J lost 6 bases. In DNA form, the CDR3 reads TGTGCCAGCAGCTTAATCCAAACGGTACAGGGGCATGGCTACACCTTC. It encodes CASSLIQTVQGHGYTF.

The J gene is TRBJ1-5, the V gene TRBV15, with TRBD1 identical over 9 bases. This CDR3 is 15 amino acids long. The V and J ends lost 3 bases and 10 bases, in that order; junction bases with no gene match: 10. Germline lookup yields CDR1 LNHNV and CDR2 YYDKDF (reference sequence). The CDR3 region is CATSSAGTGKKPQHF. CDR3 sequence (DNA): TGTGCCACCAGCAGCGCCGGGACAGGGAAGAAACCCCAGCATTTT.

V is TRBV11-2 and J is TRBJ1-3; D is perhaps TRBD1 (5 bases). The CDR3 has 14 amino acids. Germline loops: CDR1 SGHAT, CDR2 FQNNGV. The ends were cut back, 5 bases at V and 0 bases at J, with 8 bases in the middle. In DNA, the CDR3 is TGTGCCAGCAGCGCCACAGGCTCTGGAAACACCATATATTTT. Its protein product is CASSATGSGNTIYF. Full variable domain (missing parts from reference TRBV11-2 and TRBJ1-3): EAGVAQSPRYKIIEKRQSVAFWCNPISGHATLYWYQQILGQGPKLLIQFQNNGVVDDSQLPKDRFSAERLKGVDSTLKIQPAKLEDSAVYLCASSATGSGNTIYFGEGSWLTVV.

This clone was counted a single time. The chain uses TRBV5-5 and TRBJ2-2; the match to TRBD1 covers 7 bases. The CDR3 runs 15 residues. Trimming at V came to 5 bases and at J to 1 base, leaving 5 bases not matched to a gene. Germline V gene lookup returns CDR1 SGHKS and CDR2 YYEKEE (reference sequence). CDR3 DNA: TGTGCCAGCAGACCCGGGACAGAGAACACCGGGGAGCTGTTTTTT. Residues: CASRPGTENTGELFF.

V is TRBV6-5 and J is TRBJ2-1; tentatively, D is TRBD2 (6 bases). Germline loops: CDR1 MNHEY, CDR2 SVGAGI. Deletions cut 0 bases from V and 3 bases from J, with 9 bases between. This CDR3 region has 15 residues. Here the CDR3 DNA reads TGTGCCAGCAGTTACTCGGGCGGGAACTACAATGAGCAGTTCTTC. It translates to CASSYSGGNYNEQFF.

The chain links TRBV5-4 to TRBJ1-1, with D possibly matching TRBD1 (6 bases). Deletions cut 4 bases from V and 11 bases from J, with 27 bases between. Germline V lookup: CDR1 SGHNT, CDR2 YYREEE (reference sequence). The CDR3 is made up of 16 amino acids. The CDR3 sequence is CASSTAASRGGSLAFF. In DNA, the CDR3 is TGTGCCAGCAGCACCGCGGCGTCCAGGGGTGGGTCGCTTGCTTTCTTT.

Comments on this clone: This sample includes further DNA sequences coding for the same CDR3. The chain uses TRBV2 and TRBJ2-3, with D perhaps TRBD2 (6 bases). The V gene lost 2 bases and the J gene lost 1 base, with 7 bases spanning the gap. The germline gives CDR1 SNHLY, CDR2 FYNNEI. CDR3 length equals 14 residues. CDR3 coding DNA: TGTGCCAGCAGTGAATCGGGGGGCACAGATACGCAGTATTTT. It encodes CASSESGGTDTQYF.

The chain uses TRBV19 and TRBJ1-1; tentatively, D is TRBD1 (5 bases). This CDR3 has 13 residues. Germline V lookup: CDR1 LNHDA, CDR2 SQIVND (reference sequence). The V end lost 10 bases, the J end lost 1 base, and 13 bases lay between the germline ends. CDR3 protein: CAISDRWNTEAFF. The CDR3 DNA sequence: TGTGCCATATCAGACAGATGGAACACTGAAGCTTTCTTT. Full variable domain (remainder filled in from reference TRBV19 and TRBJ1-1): DGGITQSPKYLFRKEGQNVTLSCEQNLNHDAMYWYRQDPGQGLRLIYYSQIVNDFQKGDIAEGYSVSREKKESFPLTVTSAQKNPTAFYLCAISDRWNTEAFFGQGTRLTVV.